This TCR beta chain stems from a study of response to subunit inactivated influenza vaccine. Study conclusions and caveats: Authors suggested that a seasonal influenza vaccination recruits few new T cells each time.

CDR3 length equals 13 residues. Germline V lookup: CDR1 SGHVS, CDR2 FQNEAQ. Between the trimmed V and J ends, which lost 5 bases and 0 bases, there was a span of 7 bases. TCRdb used MiXCR to reprocess the RT-PCR reads, holding one entry per CDR3 protein. Altogether about half a million distinct CDR3 sequences are present, approximately 24% being singletons, with the ten largest covering about 1.9%. Of note for this clonotype: The target antigen is unknown.

This receptor was taken from a man in his fifties or sixties who received an inactivated influenza vaccine. This chain joins TRBV7-8 and TRBJ2-5; no firm D call. The sample was CD4+ T cells sorted from PBMCs, taken about 5 days after vaccination. This CDR3 reads CASSPTYQETQYF. The CDR3 nucleotides read TGTGCCAGCAGCCCGACCTACCAAGAGACCCAGTACTTC.